These 26 T cell receptor beta chains were all obtained from the same sample, sequenced in a study of tumor-infiltrating lymphocytes in primary liver carcinoma. Total RNA and DNA came together from around 20-30 mg of bulk tissue without cell sorting. The template, roughly 510 ng total RNA, yielded TCR beta cDNA made with a constant-region primer. Sequencing libraries for TCR beta derived from three nested multiplex PCR rounds that used slightly modified ARM-PCR. TRBV1-TRBV30 forward and Cbeta reverse primers drove the first two approximately 11-cycle rounds. TCRdb reprocessed the multiplex PCR reads via MiXCR and lists one record per CDR3 protein. The data show under 200,000 distinct CDR3 sequences, 85% seen once. The sequenced sample consisted of tumor tissue from primary liver carcinoma. These receptors were taken from a man in his forties with primary liver carcinoma and hepatitis B virus infection.

This clonotype was seen only a few times. As the CDR3 is not closed by the conserved phenylalanine or tryptophan, this likely results from a read error. The chain couples TRBV6-6 to TRBJ2-6; tentative D call: TRBD1 (5 bases). This CDR3 contains 15 residues. The germline CDR1 and CDR2 sequences are MNHNY and SVGAGI (reference sequence). In DNA form, the CDR3 reads TGTGCCAGCAGTCAAAGGGGCCCTGGGACCAACGTCCTGACTTTA. This encodes CASSQRGPGTNVLTL.

In the case of this clonotype: The missing conserved phenylalanine or tryptophan at the end of this CDR3 makes a read error likely. This chain connects TRBV19 to TRBJ1-5; D uncertain. This CDR3 has 14 amino acids. V was trimmed by 7 bases and J by 2 bases, leaving 12 bases between them. Germline V gene lookup returns CDR1 LNHDA and CDR2 SQIVND (reference sequence). The CDR3 here is CASTPGFGNQPQHL. CDR3 coding DNA: TGTGCCAGTACCCCAGGTTTCGGCAATCAGCCCCAGCATCTT.

Regarding this clonotype: One end of the junction varies from germline; a read error may be responsible. The rearrangement links TRBV11-1 to TRBJ2-1; perhaps TRBD2 as D (5 bases). The CDR3 has 18 residues. Germline V gene data show CDR1 as SGHAT and CDR2 as FQDESV (reference sequence). CDR3 amino acids: CARSLYRSAVGSYNEQFF. CDR3 nucleotide sequence: TGTGCCAGAAGCTTATACCGCTCAGCGGTAGGGTCCTATAATGAGCAGTTCTTC.

A word on this clonotype: Its ends do not fully match the called genes, so a read error is possible. The V gene is TRBV4-3, the J gene TRBJ2-1; tentatively, D is TRBD2 (6 bases). The CDR3 runs 15 residues. CDR1 is LGHNA and CDR2 is YSLEER in the germline V gene. CDR3 protein: CASSQDPTGADEQFF. The CDR3 nucleotides are TGCGCCAGCAGCCAAGACCCTACGGGAGCCGATGAGCAGTTTTTC.

This clonotype was found once. The rearrangement uses TRBV6-5 and TRBJ1-1, with D maybe TRBD1 (6 bases). From germline, CDR1 is MNHEY and CDR2 SVGAGI. CDR3 size: 12 residues. The V gene lost 5 bases and the J gene lost 6 bases, with 10 bases spanning the gap. The CDR3 here is CASSGTQAEAFF. CDR3 bases: TGTGCCAGCAGTGGGACACAAGCTGAAGCTTTCTTT.

V usage is TRBV12-3 or TRBV12-4 and J usage is TRBJ1-2, with D possibly matching TRBD1 (5 bases). Between the trimmed V and J ends, which lost 5 bases and 5 bases, there was a span of 18 bases. CDR3 length: 15 amino acids. In DNA, the CDR3 is TGTGCCAGCAGTCCGGACAACTCCCTAAATTATGGCTACACCTTC. Translation: CASSPDNSLNYGYTF.

Turning to this clonotype: The CDR3 does not end in the conserved phenylalanine or tryptophan, so this is likely a read error. The V and J genes are TRBV30 and TRBJ2-4; D may correspond to TRBD1 or TRBD2 (5 bases each). Per germline, CDR1 GTSNPN and CDR2 SVGIG (reference sequence). Trimming pared 2 bases from V and 9 bases from J, leaving 17 bases between. CDR3 size: 14 residues. CDR3 region: CAWSLLGKGTIQYL. CDR3 coding DNA: TGTGCCTGGAGTCTACTAGGGAAAGGGACCATTCAGTACTTA.

As to this clonotype: Here the CDR3 omits its conserved ending phenylalanine or tryptophan, so a read error is the likely source. Because the CDR3's place on the DNA is in doubt, the DNA is left out and the CDR3 is given as listed by TCRdb. The CDR3 reads CASSYTGPFSGELFV. The chain is built from TRBV11-1 and TRBJ2-2; the table calls TRBD1, which could not be checked here. The germline gives CDR1 SGHAT, CDR2 FQDESV (reference sequence). The CDR3 contains 15 residues when both ends are counted.

With respect to this clonotype: Sequence at one end of the junction differs from germline and may be a read error. The V and J genes are TRBV12-3 or TRBV12-4 and TRBJ1-1; TRBD1 might be the D (5 bases). This CDR3 region has 16 residues. The DNA for the CDR3 is TGTACCAGCAGTTTCGGTCAGGGAAACATGAACACTGAAGCTTTCTTT. Its translation is CTSSFGQGNMNTEAFF.

Comments on this clonotype: At one end, the junction sequence differs from germline, possibly due to a read error. This sequence joins TRBV11-2 and TRBJ2-5; TRBD2 matches at 7 bases. CDR1 is SGHAT, CDR2 FQNNGV, per germline. The CDR3 sequence is 18 residues long. CDR3: CPSSPSSILGTGRETQYF. The CDR3 DNA is TGTCCCAGCAGCCCTAGCTCAATCCTGGGTACTGGGCGGGAGACCCAGTATTTC.

As regards this clonotype: Since a much larger clone is just one base distant, this may be a read error. The rearrangement joins TRBV7-9 to TRBJ1-1; D remains ambiguous. The CDR3 totals 15 residues. CDR1 is SEHNR, CDR2 FQNEAQ, per germline (reference sequence). Here the CDR3 reads CANSLGGPTSGEAFF. The CDR3 DNA reads as TGTGCCAACAGCTTAGGAGGACCAACGTCGGGTGAAGCTTTCTTT. Full variable domain (remainder filled in from reference TRBV7-9 and TRBJ1-1): DTGVSQNPRHKITKRGQNVTFRCDPISEHNRLYWYRQTLGQGPEFLTYFQNEAQLEKSRLLSDRFSAERPKGSFSTLEIQRTEQGDSAMYLCANSLGGPTSGEAFFGQGTRLTVV.

This clonotype has only one observation. The V gene is TRBV10-3, the J gene TRBJ2-5, with D possibly TRBD2 on 6 matching bases. Looked up from germline, CDR1 is ENHRY and CDR2 is SYGVKD. V was trimmed by 4 bases and J by 7 bases, leaving 16 bases between them. The CDR3 covers 14 residues. This CDR3 is CAISATELGGTQYF. Here the CDR3 DNA reads TGTGCCATCAGTGCGACAGAGTTGGGAGGGACCCAGTACTTC.

The rearrangement joins TRBV6-1 to TRBJ1-5, with D hard to call. Trimming left V 11 bases short and J 3 bases short, with 14 bases between. This CDR3 has 13 residues. Germline assignment: CDR1 MNHNS and CDR2 SASEGT. CDR3 residues: CAGSEDINQPQHF. DNA for the CDR3: TGTGCCGGTAGTGAAGACATCAATCAGCCCCAGCATTTT.

With regard to this clonotype: This may arise from a read error, as a much more abundant clone is one base away. The J gene is TRBJ2-1, the V gene TRBV30; TRBD2 matches at 7 bases. The germline V gene has CDR1 GTSNPN and CDR2 SVGIG (reference sequence). The CDR3 runs to 15 residues. The CDR3 loop reads CVWSLPGHGEGEQFF. In nucleotides, the CDR3 is TGTGTCTGGAGTCTTCCGGGGCATGGGGAGGGTGAGCAGTTCTTC.

The genes are TRBV29-1 and TRBJ2-4; the D gene is possibly TRBD1 (5 bases). The CDR3 consists of 12 residues. Germline-derived CDR1 and CDR2 are SQVTM and ANQGSEA. V dropped 8 bases and J dropped 9 bases, with 17 bases sitting between them. The CDR3 reads CSLIHWQGIQYF. CDR3 sequence (DNA): TGCAGCCTAATTCACTGGCAGGGCATTCAGTACTTC.

This clonotype was counted a single time. The junction and the germline gene differ at one end; a read error may be behind it. The J gene is TRBJ2-6, the V gene TRBV6-2 or TRBV6-3; 7 nucleotides match TRBD2. The CDR3 totals 18 residues. Germline CDR1 MNHEY, CDR2 SVGEGT. CDR3 protein: CVSSYEGGSGSGANVLTF. For the CDR3, the DNA is TGCGTCAGCAGTTACGAAGGCGGGAGTGGGTCTGGGGCCAACGTCCTGACTTTC.

This clonotype occurred once. The CDR3 end shows no conserved phenylalanine or tryptophan, and so a read error is likely. In DNA form, the CDR3 reads TGTGCCATCAGTCCCCTGGGGTCGGCGGGATTGGGCTCCTACGAGCAGTACTTA. This codes for CAISPLGSAGLGSYEQYL. This chain joins TRBV12-3 or TRBV12-4 and TRBJ2-7; weak D call: TRBD2 (6 bases). The CDR3 length is 18 residues.

In this sample, this clonotype turned up many times. The gene calls are TRBV5-1 and TRBJ2-3; TRBD2 aligns across 11 bases. Germline CDR1 SGHRS, CDR2 YFSETQ. This CDR3 comprises 18 residues. Trimming took 6 bases from V and 4 from J; bases not matched to a gene: 16. The CDR3 loop is CASTSWATSGSRADTQYF. In nucleotides, the CDR3 is TGCGCCAGCACTTCATGGGCCACTAGCGGGAGTCGGGCAGATACGCAGTATTTT.

This clonotype has ten or more counts. The chain couples TRBV30 to TRBJ1-4, with 10 bases fitting TRBD1. The CDR3 consists of 15 residues. V lost 6 bases, J lost 6 bases, and 10 bases stayed unmatched. The V gene's germline CDR1 is GTSNPN and CDR2 SVGIG (reference sequence). For the CDR3, the DNA is TGTGCCTGCACAGACAGGGGGCGAGGGGATGAAAAACTGTTTTTT. Encoded protein: CACTDRGRGDEKLFF.

This clonotype has just a few counts. This rearrangement joins TRBV11-2 to TRBJ2-3; no firm D call. Trimming removed 0 bases from V and 5 bases from J, with 6 bases in between. The CDR3 totals 13 residues. CDR1 and CDR2 (germline): SGHAT, FQNNGV. CDR3 amino acids: CASSLDRGDTQYF. The CDR3 nucleotides are TGTGCCAGCAGCTTAGATCGAGGAGATACGCAGTATTTT.

The CDR3 sequence: CASSQDPGAPEELFF. DNA of the CDR3: TGCGCCAGCAGCCAGGACCCGGGGGCTCCCGAGGAGCTGTTTTTT. The chain carries TRBV4-1 and TRBJ2-2; D is perhaps TRBD1 or TRBD2 (6 bases each). The CDR3 is made up of 15 amino acids. Germline-derived CDR1 and CDR2 are MGHRA and YSYEKL. The germline V and J ends were trimmed by 3 bases and 10 bases, with 18 bases remaining between them.

Points on this clonotype: Just one base apart from a much larger clone, this may be a read error. This chain joins TRBV28 and TRBJ2-7; tentatively, D is TRBD1 (6 bases). Looked up from germline, CDR1 is MDHEN and CDR2 is SYDVKM. The CDR3 is made up of 14 amino acids. V was cut by 7 bases and J by 4 bases, with 17 bases left in between. The CDR3 coding sequence is TGTGCCAGCATTTTTAAGGGGGTCTGGTACGAGCAGTACTTC. Protein sequence: CASIFKGVWYEQYF.

A note on this clonotype: The conserved phenylalanine or tryptophan normally closing the CDR3 is absent here, so this likely arose from a read error. The gene calls are TRBV11-1 and TRBJ2-4, with 8 bases that match TRBD2. The CDR3 consists of 17 residues. Germline V gene sequence: CDR1 SGHAT, CDR2 FQDESV (reference sequence). Written as DNA, the CDR3 is TGTGCAAGCAGCTTTCTCGGGATTAGCGGGACCAAAAACATTCAGTACTCC. Encoded protein: CASSFLGISGTKNIQYS.

A remark on this clonotype: This may stem from a read error, because a much larger clone lies one nucleotide away. The chain combines TRBV2 with TRBJ2-4, with D possibly called TRBD1 or TRBD2 (5 bases each). The V gene's germline CDR1 is SNHLY and CDR2 FYNNEI. The CDR3 spans 12 residues. The germline V and J ends were trimmed by 4 bases and 11 bases, with 12 bases remaining between them. Here the CDR3 DNA reads TGTGCCAGCAGTGTGGTTAGGGACGTTCAGTACTTC. Amino acids: CASSVVRDVQYF.

About this clonotype: The junction departs from germline at one end; a sequencing error may be responsible. V and J are TRBV6-6 and TRBJ2-1; a possible D gene is TRBD2 (5 bases). This CDR3 is built from 13 residues. The germline gives CDR1 MNHNY, CDR2 SVGAGI (reference sequence). CDR3 bases: TGTGCCAGCAAACAGACTACCGGTAATGAGCTGTTCTTC. Translated: CASKQTTGNELFF.

Worth noting for this clonotype: The conserved phenylalanine or tryptophan normally closing the CDR3 is absent here, so this likely arose from a read error. The rearrangement uses TRBV20-1 and TRBJ1-1; D is perhaps TRBD1 (6 bases). The CDR3 has 16 amino acids. The germline CDR1 and CDR2 sequences are DFQATT and SNEGSKA (reference sequence). V lost 0 bases, J lost 1 base, and 15 bases lay in between. CDR3 nucleotide sequence: TGCAGTGCTAGAGATTTGCTGGAGGGGGGGAACACTGAAGCTTTCTAT. It encodes CSARDLLEGGNTEAFY.